The 2 T cell receptor beta chains given below trace back to one sample, sequenced in a study of blood T cell repertoires in COVID-19. Sequencing used immunoSEQ multiplex PCR; TCRdb keeps in-frame clones, though not all of them. Of tens of thousands of clones listed, approximately 80% are singletons. Sequencing was done on a sample of peripheral blood. Every receptor here comes from a human donor in a cohort sampled during active COVID-19.

This chain connects TRBV6-1 to TRBJ1-5; a possible D gene is TRBD1 (6 bases). The CDR3 spans 18 residues. Per the germline V gene, CDR1 is MNHNS and CDR2 is SASEGT. V lost 1 base and J 2 bases, leaving 18 bases between the germline ends. This CDR3 is CASSEGFGGAAGNQPQHF. The CDR3 DNA sequence: TGTGCCAGCAGTGAAGGGTTCGGGGGGGCTGCGGGCAATCAGCCCCAGCATTTT.

The chain is built from TRBV19 and TRBJ1-1; 10 bases match TRBD1. The CDR3 runs 16 residues. Looked up from germline, CDR1 is LNHDA and CDR2 is SQIVND (reference sequence). The J segment lost 2 bases and the V segment lost 5 bases, leaving 8 bases of the junction unmatched. The CDR3 region is CASSPTRTGGNTEAFF. The CDR3 nucleotides are TGTGCCAGTAGTCCCACCCGGACAGGGGGAAACACTGAAGCTTTCTTT.